This entry concerns a single T cell receptor beta chain. The entry originates in a study of blood T cell repertoires in COVID-19. Study-level background: Sites across the United States, Italy and Spain contributed samples from acute and convalescent COVID-19. T cells, B-cell-depleted T cells, or PBMCs supplied cDNA or gDNA.

Trimming shortened V by 3 bases and J by 5 bases, and 13 bases separated the two germline ends. In germline, CDR1 is LNHDA, CDR2 SQIVND (reference sequence). The CDR3 covers 14 residues. As handled by the study authors: Amplifying reference gene primers gave estimates of nucleated cell counts. Repertoires were generated with immunoSEQ multiplex PCR, while TCRdb's copy carries only in-frame clones and drops some. V and J calls and clone size are copied from that table; D and trimming were computed from the DNA. There are more than 250,000 clones in the sample; around 90% occur only once, and 6.4% lies in the top ten.

The chain employs TRBV19 and TRBJ2-5; D is possibly TRBD2 (5 bases). Input material: peripheral blood. The receptor was isolated from a young man who had recovered from COVID-19. Here the CDR3 DNA reads TGTGCCAGTAGTATTATAGCGTCGACGGAGACCCAGTACTTC. It specifies CASSIIASTETQYF.